A selection of T cell receptor beta chains follows, all from one sample in a study of cytomegalovirus exposure and HLA in healthy donors. Using immunoSEQ multiplex PCR, the repertoire was profiled, and TCRdb retains in-frame clones only, with some absent. Here the sample spans over 120,000 clones, 75% to 90% being singletons. The sequenced sample consisted of PBMCs. The receptors were gathered from a woman between 25 and 40 years old in good health and CMV-seropositive. Both conserved end residues are part of each CDR3. The order of the fields is J gene, clone size, D gene, V gene, CDR3 DNA, CDR3 protein. The D gene is left open where the match is weak. Not every row has a clone size; where given, it reads once, few, many or a size class.

TRBJ2-5 NA TRBD2 TRBV29-1 TGCAGCGTCGAGAGGACTAGTAAACGAGAGACCCAGTACTTC CSVERTSKRETQYF
TRBJ2-7 NA TRBD2 TRBV7-2 TGTGCCAGCAGCTTAGCGCGGGGGGACGAGCAGTACTTC CASSLARGDEQYF
TRBJ1-5 NA NA TRBV28 TGTGCCAGCAGTTTTCGGGGTTACAATCAGCCCCAGCATTTT CASSFRGYNQPQHF
TRBJ1-5 NA NA TRBV30 TGTGCCTGGAGTTTACCGGGAGGCAATCAGCCCCAGCATTTT CAWSLPGGNQPQHF
TRBJ2-7 NA TRBD1 TRBV28 TGTGCCAGCAGTTTGCCGGGACAGGTGTACTACGAGCAGTACTTC CASSLPGQVYYEQYF
TRBJ2-1 NA TRBD2 TRBV27 TGTGCCAGCAGTTCTAGCGGGGTTGGGAATGAGCAGTTCTTC CASSSSGVGNEQFF
TRBJ2-7 NA NA TRBV27 TGTGCCAGCAGTCAGCTGGGGGCTGACGAGCAGTACTTC CASSQLGADEQYF
TRBJ1-5 NA NA TRBV28 TGTGCCAGCAGTTTGAGGGGGTCGCGCAATCAGCCCCAGCATTTT CASSLRGSRNQPQHF
TRBJ1-2 NA NA TRBV14 TGTGCCAGCAGCCCCCTGGGGGGGGGCGATGGCTACACCTTC CASSPLGGGDGYTF
TRBJ2-2 NA TRBD1 TRBV28 TGTGCCAGCAGTTTTCAACAGGGGAGAAGCGGGGAGCTGTTTTTT CASSFQQGRSGELFF
TRBJ1-5 NA NA TRBV15 TGTGCCACCAGCATAGAACCCACAGGGTTTCAGCCCCAGCATTTT CATSIEPTGFQPQHF
TRBJ2-1 NA NA TRBV5-1 TGCGCCAGCAGCCCCGGGGGGCCTAGCGTAAACAATGAGCAGTTCTTC CASSPGGPSVNNEQFF
TRBJ2-7 NA NA TRBV10-3 TGTGCCATCAGGGGAGCTAGCTACGAGCAGTACTTC CAIRGASYEQYF
TRBJ2-1 NA NA TRBV7-6 TGTGCCAGCAGCTTAGCAGGAGGGGTCAATGAGCAGTTCTTC CASSLAGGVNEQFF
TRBJ2-6 NA TRBD2 TRBV2 TGTGCCAGCAATCCGGTTAAGCGGGGCCTTTCTGGGGCCAACGTCCTGACTTTC CASNPVKRGLSGANVLTF
TRBJ2-3 NA TRBD2 TRBV27 TGTGCCAGCAGTTTATCGACTAGCGGGGGCACAGATACGCAGTATTTT CASSLSTSGGTDTQYF
TRBJ2-2 NA TRBD1 TRBV4-1 TGCGCCAGCAGCCTATTAGGACAGGGAGCCACCGGGGAGCTGTTTTTT CASSLLGQGATGELFF
TRBJ2-1 NA NA TRBV5-1 TGCGCCAGCCGTCCGGAGGGGATCTCCTACAATGAGCAGTTCTTC CASRPEGISYNEQFF
TRBJ2-3 NA TRBD2 TRBV15 TGTGCCACCAGCAGTCCGGGACTAGCGACAGGAAATACGCAGTATTTT CATSSPGLATGNTQYF
TRBJ1-6 NA NA TRBV5-6 TGTGCCAGCAGCTTTCGAGGAATTGGTTCAGATTCACCCCTCCACTTT CASSFRGIGSDSPLHF
TRBJ2-1 NA NA TRBV27 TGTGCCAGCAGTGAGGGGAGTGCAGGGGTTGGTGAGCAGTTCTTC CASSEGSAGVGEQFF
TRBJ1-1 NA NA TRBV6-9 TGTGCCATCGGGGGGGAAACCCCTAGCACTGAAGCTTTCTTT CAIGGETPSTEAFF
TRBJ1-5 NA TRBD1 TRBV27 TGTGCCAGCAGTTCGACAGGGAATAGCAATCAGCCCCAGCATTTT CASSSTGNSNQPQHF
TRBJ2-1 NA NA TRBV29-1 TGCAGCGTTGAAGGCCTAGTCGGTGTGTACAATGAGCAGTTCTTC CSVEGLVGVYNEQFF
TRBJ2-1 NA NA TRBV5-3 TGTGCCAGAAGTTATTTCGGGGGGCCCTATGAGCAGTTCTTC CARSYFGGPYEQFF
TRBJ1-2 few NA TRBV6-4 TGTGCCAGCAGTGACTCGTCCCACAGTCCAAGCTACACCTTC CASSDSSHSPSYTF
TRBJ2-1 NA NA TRBV2 TGTGCCAGCAGCGGGGACTCCAGCTCCTACAATGAGCAGTTCTTC CASSGDSSSYNEQFF
TRBJ2-5 NA TRBD1 TRBV27 TGTGCCAGCAGGCCGCTAGGGACAGACCAAGAGACCCAGTACTTC CASRPLGTDQETQYF
TRBJ2-7 NA NA TRBV28 TGTGCCAGCAGTTCCCGAGACGAGCAGTACTTC CASSSRDEQYF
TRBJ2-2 NA TRBD1 TRBV18 TGTGCCAGCTCACCCCGGACAGGGAAGACCGGGGAGCTGTTTTTT CASSPRTGKTGELFF
TRBJ1-5 once NA TRBV7-6 TGTGCCAGCAGCTTTGGGTTCGGAGGTAGCAATCAGCCCCAGCATTTT CASSFGFGGSNQPQHF
TRBJ2-7 once NA TRBV5-8 TGTGCCAGCAGCGCCGTGTCTGGGAGCTCCTACGAGCAGTACTTC CASSAVSGSSYEQYF
TRBJ2-7 once NA TRBV25-1 TGTGCCAGCAGTGAGAGGTTAAAGACGTCCTCCTACGAGCAGTACTTC CASSERLKTSSYEQYF
TRBJ1-5 NA NA TRBV6-5 TGTGCCAGCAGCGCGCAGGGGTCCCGCAATCAGCCCCAGCATTTT CASSAQGSRNQPQHF
TRBJ2-2 NA NA TRBV2 TGTGCCAGCAGTCTGAACACCGGGGAGCTGTTTTTT CASSLNTGELFF
TRBJ2-1 NA TRBD2 TRBV2 TGTGCCAGCAGAACTAGCGGGCCCCAGGAGCAGTTCTTC CASRTSGPQEQFF
TRBJ2-7 NA NA TRBV7-9 TGTGCCAGCAGCTTACTCTCAGCCTCGGGCGAGCAGTACTTC CASSLLSASGEQYF
TRBJ2-1 once NA TRBV7-3 TGTGCCAGCAGCTCTAGGAGAGACAATGAGCAGTTCTTC CASSSRRDNEQFF